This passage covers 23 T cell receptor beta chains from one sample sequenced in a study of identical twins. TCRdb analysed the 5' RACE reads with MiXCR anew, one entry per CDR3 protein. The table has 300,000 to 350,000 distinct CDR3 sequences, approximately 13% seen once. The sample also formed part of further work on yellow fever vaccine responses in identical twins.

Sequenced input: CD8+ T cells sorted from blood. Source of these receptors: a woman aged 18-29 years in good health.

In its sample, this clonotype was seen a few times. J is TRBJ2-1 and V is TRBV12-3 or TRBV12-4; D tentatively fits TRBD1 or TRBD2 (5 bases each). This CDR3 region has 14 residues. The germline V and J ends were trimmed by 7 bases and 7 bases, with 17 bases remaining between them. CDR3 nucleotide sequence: TGTGCCAGCAAACTACCCGGGGCAGTTAATGAGCAGTTCTTC. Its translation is CASKLPGAVNEQFF.

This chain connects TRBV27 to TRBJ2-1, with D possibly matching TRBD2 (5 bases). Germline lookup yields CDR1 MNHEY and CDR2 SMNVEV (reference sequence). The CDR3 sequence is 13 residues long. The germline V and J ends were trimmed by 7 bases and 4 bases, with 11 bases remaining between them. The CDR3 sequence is CASKERKYNEQFF. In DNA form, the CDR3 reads TGTGCCAGCAAGGAGCGGAAATACAATGAGCAGTTCTTC.

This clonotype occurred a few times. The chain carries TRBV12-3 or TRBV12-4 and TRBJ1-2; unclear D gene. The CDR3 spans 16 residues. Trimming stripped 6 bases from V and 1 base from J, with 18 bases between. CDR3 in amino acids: CASSPGSQRFNYGYTF. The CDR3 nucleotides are TGTGCCAGCAGCCCCGGGTCACAGAGGTTTAACTATGGCTACACCTTC.

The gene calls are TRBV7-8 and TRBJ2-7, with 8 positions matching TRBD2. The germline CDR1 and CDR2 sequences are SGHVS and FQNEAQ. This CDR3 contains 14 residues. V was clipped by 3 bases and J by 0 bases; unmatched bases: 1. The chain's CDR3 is CASSFREGSYEQYF. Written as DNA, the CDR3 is TGTGCCAGCAGCTTCCGGGAGGGCTCCTACGAGCAGTACTTC.

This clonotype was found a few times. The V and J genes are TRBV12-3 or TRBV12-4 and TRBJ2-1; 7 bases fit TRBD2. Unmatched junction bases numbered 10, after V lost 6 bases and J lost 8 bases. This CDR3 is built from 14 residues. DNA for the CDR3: TGTGCCAGCAGGGCTATAGCGGGTCCCCATGAGCAGTTCTTC. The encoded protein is CASRAIAGPHEQFF.

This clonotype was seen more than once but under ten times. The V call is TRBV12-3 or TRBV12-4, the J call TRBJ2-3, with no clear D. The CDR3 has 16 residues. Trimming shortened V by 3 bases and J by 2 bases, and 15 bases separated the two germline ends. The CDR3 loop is CASSFTGDGDTDTQYF. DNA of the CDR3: TGTGCCAGCAGTTTTACTGGGGATGGGGACACAGATACGCAGTATTTT.

CDR3 sequence reads: CASSLAVGVDEQYF. The CDR3 DNA reads TGCGCCAGCAGCTTGGCCGTCGGGGTCGACGAGCAGTACTTC. The chain couples TRBV5-1 to TRBJ2-7, with a tentative D call TRBD2 (5 bases). The CDR3 extends over 14 amino acids. Per germline, CDR1 SGHRS and CDR2 YFSETQ. V lost 0 bases to trimming and J lost 5 bases, with 12 bases between them.

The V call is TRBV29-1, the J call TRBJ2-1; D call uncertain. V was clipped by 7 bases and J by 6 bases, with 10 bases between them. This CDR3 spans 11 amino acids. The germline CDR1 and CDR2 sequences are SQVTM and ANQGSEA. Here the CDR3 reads CSAQYINEQFF. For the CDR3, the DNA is TGCAGCGCCCAGTATATCAATGAGCAGTTCTTC.

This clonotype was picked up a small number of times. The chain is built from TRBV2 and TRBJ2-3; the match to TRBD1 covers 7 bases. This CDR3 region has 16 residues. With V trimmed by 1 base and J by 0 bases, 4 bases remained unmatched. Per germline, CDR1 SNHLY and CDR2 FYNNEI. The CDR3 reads CASSEGRQGSTDTQYF. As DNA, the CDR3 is TGTGCCAGCAGTGAAGGCCGACAGGGTAGCACAGATACGCAGTATTTT.

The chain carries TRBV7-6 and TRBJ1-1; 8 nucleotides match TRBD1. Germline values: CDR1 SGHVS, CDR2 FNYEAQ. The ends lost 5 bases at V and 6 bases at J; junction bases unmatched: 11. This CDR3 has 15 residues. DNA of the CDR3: TGTGCCAGCAGCACGGGACAGGTGGGTCGGTCTGAAGCTTTCTTT. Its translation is CASSTGQVGRSEAFF.

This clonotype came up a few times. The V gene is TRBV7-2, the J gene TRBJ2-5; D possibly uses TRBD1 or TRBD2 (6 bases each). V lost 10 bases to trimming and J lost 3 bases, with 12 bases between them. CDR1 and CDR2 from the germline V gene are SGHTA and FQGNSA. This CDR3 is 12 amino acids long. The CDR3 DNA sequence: TGTGCCATGGACGGGGGCGAAGAGACCCAGTACTTC. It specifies CAMDGGEETQYF. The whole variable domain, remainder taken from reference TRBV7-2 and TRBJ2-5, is GAGVSQSPSNKVTEKGKDVELRCDPISGHTALYWYRQSLGQGLEFLIYFQGNSAPDKSGLPSDRFSAERTGGSVSTLTIQRTQQEDSAVYLCAMDGGEETQYFGPGTRLLVL.

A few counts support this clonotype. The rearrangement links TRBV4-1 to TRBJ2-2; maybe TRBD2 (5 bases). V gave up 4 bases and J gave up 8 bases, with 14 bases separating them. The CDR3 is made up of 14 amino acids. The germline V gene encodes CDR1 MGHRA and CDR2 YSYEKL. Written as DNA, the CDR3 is TGCGCCAGCAGCCCCCTTAGGAGGACTGGGGAGCTGTTTTTT. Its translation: CASSPLRRTGELFF.

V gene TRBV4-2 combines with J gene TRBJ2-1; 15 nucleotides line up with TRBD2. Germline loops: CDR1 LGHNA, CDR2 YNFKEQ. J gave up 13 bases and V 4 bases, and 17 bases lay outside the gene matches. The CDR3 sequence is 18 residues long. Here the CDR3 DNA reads TGTGCCAGCAGCCCCCAGCCCGGACTAGCGGGAGGGCAGAGCCTCCAGTTCTTC. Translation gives CASSPQPGLAGGQSLQFF.

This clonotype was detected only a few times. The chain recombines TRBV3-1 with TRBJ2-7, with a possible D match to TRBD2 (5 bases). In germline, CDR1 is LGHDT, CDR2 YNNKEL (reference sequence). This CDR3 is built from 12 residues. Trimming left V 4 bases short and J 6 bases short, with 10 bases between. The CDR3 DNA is TGTGCCAGCAGCCCCATGGGGAGCGAGCAGTACTTC. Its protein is CASSPMGSEQYF.

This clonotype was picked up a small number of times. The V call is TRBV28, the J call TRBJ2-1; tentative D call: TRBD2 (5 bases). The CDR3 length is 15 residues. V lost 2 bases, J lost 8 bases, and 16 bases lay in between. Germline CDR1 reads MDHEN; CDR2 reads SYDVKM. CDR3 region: CASSLGSALADEQFF. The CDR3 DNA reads TGTGCCAGCAGTTTAGGGAGTGCGCTAGCTGATGAGCAGTTCTTC. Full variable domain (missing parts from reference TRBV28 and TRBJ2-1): DVKVTQSSRYLVKRTGEKVFLECVQDMDHENMFWYRQDPGLGLRLIYFSYDVKMKEKGDIPEGYSVSREKKERFSLILESASTNQTSMYLCASSLGSALADEQFFGPGTRLTVL.

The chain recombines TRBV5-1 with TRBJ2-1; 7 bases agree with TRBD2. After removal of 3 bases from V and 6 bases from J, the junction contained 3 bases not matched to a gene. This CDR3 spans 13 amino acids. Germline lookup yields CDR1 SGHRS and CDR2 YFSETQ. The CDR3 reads CASSSGLSNEQFF. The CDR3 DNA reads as TGCGCCAGCAGCTCGGGACTAAGCAATGAGCAGTTCTTC.

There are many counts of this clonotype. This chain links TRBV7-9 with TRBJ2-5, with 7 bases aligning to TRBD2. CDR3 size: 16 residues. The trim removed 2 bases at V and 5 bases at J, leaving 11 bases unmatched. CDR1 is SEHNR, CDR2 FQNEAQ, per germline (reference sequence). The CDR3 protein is CASSLFNGGGDETQYF. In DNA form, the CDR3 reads TGTGCCAGCAGCTTATTTAACGGCGGGGGTGACGAGACCCAGTACTTC.

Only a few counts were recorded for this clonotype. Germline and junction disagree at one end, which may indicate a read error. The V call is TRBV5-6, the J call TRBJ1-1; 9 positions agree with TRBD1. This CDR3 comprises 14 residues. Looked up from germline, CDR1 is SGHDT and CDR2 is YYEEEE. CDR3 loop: CASNLGTGYTEAFF. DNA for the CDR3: TGTGCCAGCAACTTGGGGACAGGGTATACTGAAGCTTTCTTT.

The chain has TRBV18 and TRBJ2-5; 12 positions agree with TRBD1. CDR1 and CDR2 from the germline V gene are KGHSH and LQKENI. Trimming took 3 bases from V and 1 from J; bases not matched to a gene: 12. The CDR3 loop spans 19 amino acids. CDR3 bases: TGTGCCAGCTCACCGCTCCGGGACAGGGGGCGCTCGGTCCAAGAGACCCAGTACTTC. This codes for CASSPLRDRGRSVQETQYF. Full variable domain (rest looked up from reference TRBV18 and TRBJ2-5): NAGVMQNPRHLVRRRGQEARLRCSPMKGHSHVYWYRQLPEEGLKFMVYLQKENIIDESGMPKERFSAEFPKEGPSILRIQQVVRGDSAAYFCASSPLRDRGRSVQETQYFGPGTRLLVL.

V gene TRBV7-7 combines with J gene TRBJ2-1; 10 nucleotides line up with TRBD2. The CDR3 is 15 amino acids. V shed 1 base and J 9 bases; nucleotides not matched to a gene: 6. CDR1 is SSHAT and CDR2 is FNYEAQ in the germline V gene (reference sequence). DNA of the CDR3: TGTGCCAGCAGCTTAGAGCGGGAGGGCCGTAGTGAGCAGTTCTTC. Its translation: CASSLEREGRSEQFF.

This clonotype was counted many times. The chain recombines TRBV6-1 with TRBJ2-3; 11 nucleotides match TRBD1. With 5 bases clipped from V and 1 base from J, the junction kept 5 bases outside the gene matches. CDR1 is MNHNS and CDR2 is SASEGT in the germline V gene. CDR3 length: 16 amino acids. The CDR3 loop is CASSLGQGARTDTQYF. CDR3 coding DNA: TGTGCCAGCAGTCTTGGACAGGGGGCACGCACAGATACGCAGTATTTT.

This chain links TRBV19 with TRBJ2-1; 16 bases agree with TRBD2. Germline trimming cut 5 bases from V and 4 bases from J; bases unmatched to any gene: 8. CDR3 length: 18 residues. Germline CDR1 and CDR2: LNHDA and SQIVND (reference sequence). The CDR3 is CASSAGLAGGPAYNEQFF. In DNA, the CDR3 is TGTGCCAGTAGTGCGGGACTAGCGGGAGGGCCAGCGTACAATGAGCAGTTCTTC.

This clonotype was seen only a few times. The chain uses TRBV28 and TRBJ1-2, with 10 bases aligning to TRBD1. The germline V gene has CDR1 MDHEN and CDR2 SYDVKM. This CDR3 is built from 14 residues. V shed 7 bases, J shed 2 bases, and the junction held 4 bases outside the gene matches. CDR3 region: CASTRTGGNYGYTF. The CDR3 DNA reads TGTGCCAGCACAAGGACAGGGGGAAACTATGGCTACACCTTC.